This TCR beta chain was captured by sequencing in a study of blood T cell repertoires in COVID-19. Libraries were prepared by immunoSEQ multiplex PCR; TCRdb keeps only in-frame clonotypes and omits some of them. The sample lists about 400,000 clones, roughly 89% occurring once. CDR3 length: 12 amino acids. Germline lookup yields CDR1 MNHEY and CDR2 SVGAGI. V was trimmed by 0 bases and J by 6 bases, leaving 5 bases between them. The receptor was isolated from a woman under 40 who had recovered from COVID-19. The sample taken for sequencing was PBMCs or T cells enriched from blood (not recorded which). The chain uses TRBV6-5 and TRBJ1-1; no clear D. The CDR3 coding sequence is TGTGCCAGCAGTTACTCGGGCGCTGAAGCTTTCTTT. It translates to CASSYSGAEAFF.